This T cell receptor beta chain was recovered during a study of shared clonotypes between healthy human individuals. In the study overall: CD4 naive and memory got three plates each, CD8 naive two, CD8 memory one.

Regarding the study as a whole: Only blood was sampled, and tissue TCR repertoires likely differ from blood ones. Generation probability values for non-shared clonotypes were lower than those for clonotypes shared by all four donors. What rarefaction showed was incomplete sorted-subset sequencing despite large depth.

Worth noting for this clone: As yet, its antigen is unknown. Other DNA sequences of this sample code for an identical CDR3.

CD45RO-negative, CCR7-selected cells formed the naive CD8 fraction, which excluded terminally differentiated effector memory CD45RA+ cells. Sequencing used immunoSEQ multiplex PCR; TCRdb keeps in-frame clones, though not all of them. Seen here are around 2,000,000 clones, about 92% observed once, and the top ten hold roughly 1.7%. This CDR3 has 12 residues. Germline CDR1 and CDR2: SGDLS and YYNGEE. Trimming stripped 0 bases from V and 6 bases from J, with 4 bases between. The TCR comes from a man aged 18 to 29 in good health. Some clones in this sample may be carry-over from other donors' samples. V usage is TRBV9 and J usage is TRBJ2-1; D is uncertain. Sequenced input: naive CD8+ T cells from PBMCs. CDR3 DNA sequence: TGTGCCAGCAGCGTAGGGAGCAATGAGCAGTTCTTC. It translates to CASSVGSNEQFF. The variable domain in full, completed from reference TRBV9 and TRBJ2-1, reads DSGVTQTPKHLITATGQRVTLRCSPRSGDLSVYWYQQSLDQGLQFLIQYYNGEERAKGNILERFSAQQFPDLHSELNLSSLELGDSALYFCASSVGSNEQFFGPGTRLTVL.